This T cell receptor (beta chain) was obtained from a study of T cell responses to AZD1222 COVID-19 vaccine. The study's findings and limits: A reported finding is that nearly half of spike-specific TCRs target unmutated variant regions. White British ancestry dominated among donors, who included more females, and clonal diversity was possibly underestimated.

As concerns this clone: Its antigen is not identified.

Assay used: immunoSEQ multiplex PCR; TCRdb lists only in-frame clones, some missing. The table lists approximately 200,000 clones, approximately 87% of them singletons. CDR3 size: 17 residues. Germline V lookup: CDR1 MNHNS, CDR2 SASEGT. The junction had 9 bases not matched to a gene; V was cut back by 1 base and J by 3 bases. The specimen comprised peripheral blood, sampled on day 0 of MenACWY control vaccination. The chain uses TRBV6-1 and TRBJ1-3, with 7 bases identical to TRBD1. This receptor was obtained from an adult in good health. Here the CDR3 DNA reads TGTGCCAGCAGTGAAGGGCATCCGGGACAGCTTGGAAACACCATATATTTT. As protein: CASSEGHPGQLGNTIYF.